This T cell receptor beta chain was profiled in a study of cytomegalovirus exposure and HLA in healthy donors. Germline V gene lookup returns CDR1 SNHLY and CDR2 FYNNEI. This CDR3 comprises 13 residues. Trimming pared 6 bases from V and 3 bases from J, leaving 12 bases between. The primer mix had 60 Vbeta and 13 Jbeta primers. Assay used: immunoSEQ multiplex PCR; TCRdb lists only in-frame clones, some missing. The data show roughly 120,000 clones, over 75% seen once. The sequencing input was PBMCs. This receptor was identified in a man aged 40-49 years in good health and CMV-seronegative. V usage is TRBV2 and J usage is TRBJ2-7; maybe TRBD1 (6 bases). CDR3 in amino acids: CASRAQGSYEQYF. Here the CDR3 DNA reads TGTGCCAGCAGGGCACAGGGTAGCTACGAGCAGTACTTC.